This T cell receptor (beta chain) was sequenced in a study of blood T cell repertoires in COVID-19. Study summary: COVID-19 samples collected from the United States, Italy and Spain covered acute and convalescent phases.

TCRdb's table, derived via immunoSEQ multiplex PCR, lists solely in-frame clones and lacks some. The table lists about 240,000 clones, approximately 86% of them singletons. This clone was observed a single time. The V segment lost 2 bases and the J segment 5 bases; nucleotides outside the gene matches: 7. The CDR3 has 15 amino acids. Germline lookup yields CDR1 SGHKS and CDR2 YYEKEE (reference sequence). The receptor was derived from a woman aged 30 to 39 who had recovered from COVID-19. This rearrangement joins TRBV5-5 to TRBJ2-7; 10 bases agree with TRBD1. The source material was peripheral blood. CDR3: CASSFRDRGSHEQYF. The CDR3 DNA reads TGTGCCAGCAGCTTCCGGGACAGGGGATCCCACGAGCAGTACTTC.